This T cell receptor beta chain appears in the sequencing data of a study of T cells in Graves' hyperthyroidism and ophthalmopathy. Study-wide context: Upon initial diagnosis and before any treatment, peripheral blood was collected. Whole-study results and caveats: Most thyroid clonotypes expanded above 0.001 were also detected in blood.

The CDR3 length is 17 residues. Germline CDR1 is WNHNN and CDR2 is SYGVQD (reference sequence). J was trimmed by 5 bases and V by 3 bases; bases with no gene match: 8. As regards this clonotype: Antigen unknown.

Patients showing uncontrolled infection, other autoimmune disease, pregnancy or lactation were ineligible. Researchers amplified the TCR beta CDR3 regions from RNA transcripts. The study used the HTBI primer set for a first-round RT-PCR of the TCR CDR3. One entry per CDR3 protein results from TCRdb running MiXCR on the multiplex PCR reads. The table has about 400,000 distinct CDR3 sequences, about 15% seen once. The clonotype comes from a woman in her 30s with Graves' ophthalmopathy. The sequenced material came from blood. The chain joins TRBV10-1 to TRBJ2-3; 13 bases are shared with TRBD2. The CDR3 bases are TGCGCCAGCAGTGATTCAACTAGCGGGGGGGCCAAAGATACGCAGTATTTT. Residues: CASSDSTSGGAKDTQYF.